This TCR beta chain was identified during a study of T-cell reconstitution after alpha-beta-depleted transplantation in children. A library of TCRbeta sequences, prepared with unique molecular identifiers, was generated. TCRdb reanalysed the PCR reads using MiXCR and keeps one entry per CDR3 protein. The sample records some 110,000 distinct CDR3 sequences, under 13% being singletons. Overall study results and limits: Newly made T cells mostly supplied T-cell counts and diversity one year after transplant.

In the case of this clonotype: The antigen is not known.

The input for sequencing was PBMCs, taken before TCRalphabeta/CD19-depleted stem cell transplant. The source of this sequence is a boy aged 2 to 10 with acute lymphoblastic leukemia, due to receive a stem cell transplant.

The CDR3 nucleotides read TGTGCCAGCAGCTTAGAGGTGTCCGGGAGCGAGCAGTACTTC. Translation gives CASSLEVSGSEQYF. The chain joins TRBV7-9 to TRBJ2-7; D might be TRBD2 (6 bases). V was shortened by 1 base and J by 6 bases, with 13 bases between the two germline ends. The length of the CDR3 is 14 residues. CDR1 is SEHNR and CDR2 is FQNEAQ in the germline V gene (reference sequence).